This paragraph covers one T cell receptor (beta chain) sequence. The antigen remains undetermined. This record belongs to a study of T cells in Graves' hyperthyroidism and ophthalmopathy. Study details: It was at initial diagnosis, before any treatment, that peripheral blood was collected.

Exclusion criteria comprised uncontrolled infection, other autoimmune disease, pregnancy or lactation. Orbital computed tomography and thyroid ultrasound, together with serum TRAb and thyroxine and clinical symptoms, were used for diagnoses. The CDR3 spans 12 residues. V shed 2 bases and J shed 8 bases, with 9 bases lying between them. Study results and limitations: For ophthalmopathy, model prediction preceded onset by a median about 6 months.

TCR beta CDR3 sequences were amplified from RNA transcripts. The HTBI primer set was used in a first-round RT-PCR of the TCR CDR3. MiXCR, run by TCRdb on the multiplex PCR reads, gives a single entry per CDR3 protein. Among approximately 570,000 distinct CDR3 sequences listed, about 20% were seen once. The TCR was taken from a middle-aged man with Graves' ophthalmopathy. The sequencing sample was made of blood. The chain couples TRBV12-3 or TRBV12-4 to TRBJ1-1, with D unresolved. CDR3 nucleotides: TGTGCCAGCAGTTTAATTAGTTGGGAAGCTTTCTTT. This sequence encodes CASSLISWEAFF.